This TCR beta chain was found in a study of cytomegalovirus exposure and HLA in healthy donors (dated by TCRdb to 2016 to 2017). For the wider study: In an earlier analysis of about 560 of the donors, 250 to 350 Gb of sequence data and about 110 million unique TCR beta sequences from 180 million or so T cells were reported. An early release covering 550 to 700 HLA-typed donors comprised 250 to 350 gigabases of sequencing data and about 90 million unique TCR sequences. Of the roughly 410 genotyped donors, 80% to 90% were placed in the genetic ancestry cluster associated with self-reported Caucasian donors. The study aimed to test whether signatures of past pathogen exposure could be identified by cataloging public T cell receptors. Using immunosequencing, the study profiled T cell repertoires from 666 subjects and related those repertoires to cytomegalovirus serostatus. A separate validation cohort of 100 to 150 different subjects was used in addition to the 666-subject first cohort. High-throughput TCR immunosequencing, statistical association of individual TCRs with disease status, and machine learning were combined to predict cytomegalovirus infection status. To study patterns of TCR occurrence, a later analysis re-analyzed previously published TCR beta repertoires from several hundred donors and added high-resolution HLA genotyping. The later analysis used no new phenotypic data to find candidate immune exposures, relying instead on TCR beta sequences and their occurrence across donors. An earlier analysis of a few hundred of the donors applied high-throughput TCR beta sequencing to assess whether each TCR beta V gene segment acted as functional or pseudogenic. Alongside the repertoire data, information on donor age, sex, ethnicity and CMV serostatus was compiled. Genome-wide SNP genotypes for about 55% of the roughly 670 donors were used in a later genetic analysis, which treated that subset as a discovery cohort. Every repertoire in the discovery cohort had been generated on one and the same sequencing platform. Both class I and class II loci were covered by HLA typing, at four-digit resolution. The number of donors typed differed by locus, with 629-630 for A, B, C, DRB1 and DQB1, 522 for DQA1, nearly 610 for DPA1, and some 440 for DPB1. Roughly five DR-DQ haplotypes were handled as single units for association and clustering, since linkage in the cohort was strong. Among around 400 genotyped donors of the cohort, an average of about 220,000 unique TCR beta nucleotide sequences was sequenced per donor, of which roughly 17% were non-productive.

From cysteine to phenylalanine, the CDR3 is 16 amino acids long. Left in the record is the CDR3 DNA by itself, 48 bases read in frame from the first base. A distance of 19 bases separates the germline ends of V and J, which lose 4 bases and 4 bases respectively. Looking up the germline V gene yields CDR1 SGHDN and CDR2 FVKESK. Of note for this clone: Its target antigen remains unknown. The sample holds no much larger clone one base away, and base qualities are not on file.

Libraries were constructed by the immunoSEQ multiplex PCR assay. A mixture of 60 forward primers for TCR Vbeta segments and 13 reverse primers for TCR Jbeta segments was used in the multiplex PCR. A multiplex PCR assay on genomic DNA amplified the CDR3 region of rearranged TCR beta genes. Amplified TCR beta libraries were sequenced as 87-base-pair reads on the Illumina HiSeq System. In the paper's pipeline: In a later analysis, tens of millions of unique TCR beta chains were counted across the roughly 700 repertoires, and roughly 10 million of these chains were shared by at least two donors. To remove PCR and sequencing errors, raw reads were error-corrected and collapsed into unique sequences using a nearest-neighbor algorithm that merged closely related sequences. CDR3 sequences were aligned to IMGT reference sequences to assign V, D and J gene segments. For a sequence to be retained, a match of at least six nucleotides to both a V gene segment and a J gene segment was required. Rearrangements were called productive when the CDR3 lacked stop codons and stayed in frame with V and J; all others were non-productive. CDR3 was defined according to IMGT convention as the region running from the second conserved V-encoded cysteine to the conserved J-encoded phenylalanine. Sequences without an unambiguous match to a single V gene segment were excluded from the earlier analysis of a few hundred of the donors. An earlier analysis of around 600 of the donors classified V segments as functional when productive rearrangements were above 56.7% and as segregating when the standard deviation between donors was above 5%. To diagnose cytomegalovirus status from the catalog of TCR beta chain sequences, a statistical classification framework was built. In a later analysis, V and J genes were assigned by comparing TCR nucleotide sequences against IMGT/GENE-DB human TR gene sequences. Using the TCRdist pipeline, a later analysis assigned CDR3 sequences along with most-parsimonious VDJ recombination scenarios. In a later analysis, each TCR beta chain was defined by its CDR3 amino acid sequence together with its V-gene family, and reads without a unique V-gene family were excluded. To address suspected cross-contamination and a sequencing artifact, a later analysis removed approximately 600 highly shared, low-generation-probability nucleotide sequences. A later analysis calculated a clonal expansion index for each public chain from normalized within-repertoire ranks of inferred template counts. In a later analysis, generation probabilities were computed using a VDJ recombination model fitted to out-of-frame rearrangements, and the results were checked against IGoR. In a later analysis, TCR-TCR, TCR-HLA and TCR-CMV co-occurrence was scored with hypergeometric tests, and a repertoire-size bias correction was applied to TCR pairs. False discovery rates were estimated in a later analysis by permuting HLA or CMV assignments 20 times. In a later analysis, co-occurring TCRs were grouped using DBSCAN, and TCRdist sequence similarity was added for clustering within HLA-allele-positive subsets. Co-occurrence clustering excluded repertoires with fewer than 30,000 or more than 120,000 public chains, plus five with anomalous nucleotide sharing. The table comes from immuneACCESS by way of TCRdb, which keeps in-frame sequences with V and J called. Part of the clones is missing from these tables; in studies checked, under half for an unresolved V gene and the rest for unknown reasons. V and J calls and clone size follow that table, whereas D and trimming were derived from the DNA. The sample table holds some 150,000 clones, of which 71% were seen once. The top ten hold approximately 2.8% of the sample.

Broader findings and caveats from the paper: A further reported finding was that TCR beta sequences accurately predicted the HLA-A and HLA-B alleles for most subjects in the first cohort. According to a later analysis, TCR association rates differed among HLA loci, with DRB1 alleles showing the most associated TCRs and HLA-C alleles showing the fewest. The cohort was sequenced for TCR beta chains only, and without alpha or paired-chain data the features that could be detected were limited. In an earlier analysis of approximately 590 of the donors, most TCR beta V segments appeared in productive rearrangements about 87% or about 30% of the time, broadly matching IMGT annotations. Compared with equally common non-associated chains, HLA-associated TCR beta chains in a later analysis were more clonally expanded and had lower generation probabilities. Linkage disequilibrium might explain the correlated functional status among segregating V segments, but an unknown experimental factor could not be ruled out. According to a later analysis, parvovirus B19, influenza, CMV and Epstein-Barr virus appeared linked to several top co-occurrence clusters. V-gene and J-gene trimming of TCR beta chains was associated with a missense DCLRE1C variant in a later genetic analysis, and the association was replicated in an independent cohort. While some public TCRs were present in many individuals, most TCR sequences turned up only very rarely across donors. Cytomegalovirus status was reported to be diagnosed by the classifier with high specificity and sensitivity in both the original and validation cohorts. A total of roughly 160 TCR beta chains were listed by the study as associated with cytomegalovirus. The presence/absence analyses assumed that sequencing depth was roughly uniform across donors, and that assumption may not be true. Seventeen rarely observed V segments, including chromosome 9 orphons, were excluded from the earlier analysis of a few hundred of the donors because counts were too low. Because some donors lacked HLA typing at each locus, the association tests relied only on the typed subset. Compared with the roughly 720-donor mean, donors in an Asian-associated ancestry cluster had fewer N-insertions in productive TCRs, according to a later genetic analysis. For the cohort, immune exposure information was limited to CMV serostatus. A cluster of highly shared sequence variants was judged likely to represent a technical artifact of the sequencing pipeline. At a false discovery rate of 0.05, a later analysis linked 16,951 TCR beta sequences to specific HLA alleles. The authors suggested that the approach could potentially be extended to other disease states and immunological phenotypes. In a later analysis, most CMV-associated TCR beta chains were found to appear HLA-restricted, with HLA associations seemingly driven largely by CMV exposure. Strong co-occurrence of HLA alleles, especially DR and DQ, made assigning TCR associations to individual alleles difficult. Because the 87-base-pair reads could not distinguish some IMGT-functional V segments, including TRBV6-2 and TRBV6-3, those segments were excluded. A few of the identified cytomegalovirus-associated TCR beta chains were confirmed in vitro to be specific for cytomegalovirus antigens.

The cohort comprised some 680 healthy bone marrow donors. At the time of sampling, all cohort members were nominally healthy, though unrecorded immune exposures were likely present. The donor tested CMV seronegative, placing the donor among the 352 seronegative members of the cohort. A peripheral blood sample was collected from each donor, and TCR beta sequencing was performed on peripheral blood mononuclear cells. Genomic DNA was extracted from the blood cell samples with the Qiagen DNeasy Blood Extraction Kit. The chain was built from TRBV14 and TRBJ2-5; a tentative D call is TRBD1 (5 bases match). The TCR originated in a woman in her twenties or thirties in good health and CMV-seronegative. The sequenced sample consisted of PBMCs. DNA sequence: TGTGCCAGCAGCCTCTTCCGAAGGGGCATATCAGAGACCCAGTACTTC. Its translation is CASSLFRRGISETQYF.